The 20 T cell receptor beta chains below were found in one sample sequenced in a study of untreated major depressive disorder. Study-level findings and limits: TRBV05-01 (Vbeta 5.1) usage was higher in CD4+ T cells of depressed patients than controls.

Some clones are missing from TCRdb's copy, which holds only in-frame ones; the method was immunoSEQ multiplex PCR. The sample holds some 13,000 clones; around 90% are singletons and the top ten take roughly 1.7%. These receptors are not linked to any known antigen. The sequencing input was CD4+ T cells from PBMCs. The receptor source for this set is a woman between 25 and 40 years old with major depressive disorder.

This clone has a single count. V gene TRBV9 combines with J gene TRBJ1-1; unclear D gene. V was trimmed by 0 bases and J by 0 bases, leaving 9 bases between them. The CDR3 contains 15 residues. Germline CDR1 SGDLS, CDR2 YYNGEE. Here the CDR3 DNA reads TGTGCCAGCAGCGTAGATTTAGGTCTGAACACTGAAGCTTTCTTT. Protein sequence: CASSVDLGLNTEAFF.

This clone was seen once. The chain uses TRBV7-2 and TRBJ1-1; TRBD1 agrees at 7 bases. The V gene end was trimmed by 2 bases and the J gene end by 4 bases; junction bases not matched to a gene: 1. CDR3 length: 13 amino acids. Germline loops: CDR1 SGHTA, CDR2 FQGNSA. This chain's CDR3 is CASSLNRGTEAFF. The DNA of the CDR3 is TGTGCCAGCAGCTTAAACAGGGGCACTGAAGCTTTCTTT.

This sequence joins TRBV10-3 and TRBJ2-1; possible D gene TRBD1, 7 bases. The CDR3 is 15 amino acids. The V gene lost 4 bases and the J gene lost 6 bases, with 16 bases spanning the gap. Per the germline V gene, CDR1 is ENHRY and CDR2 is SYGVKD. DNA for the CDR3: TGTGCCATCAGTGCGGAGGGGGCGATGGCCAATGAGCAGTTCTTC. Its translation is CAISAEGAMANEQFF.

The rearrangement uses TRBV19 and TRBJ2-7, with a tentative D call TRBD1 (7 bases). The ends were cut back, 1 base at V and 2 bases at J, with 12 bases in the middle. Germline CDR1 reads LNHDA; CDR2 reads SQIVND (reference sequence). CDR3 length: 15 amino acids. The CDR3 coding sequence is TGTGCCAGTAGTATAGGACAGGGACTCGCCTACGAGCAGTACTTC. Protein sequence: CASSIGQGLAYEQYF. The complete variable domain, with remaining parts taken from reference TRBV19 and TRBJ2-7, reads DGGITQSPKYLFRKEGQNVTLSCEQNLNHDAMYWYRQDPGQGLRLIYYSQIVNDFQKGDIAEGYSVSREKKESFPLTVTSAQKNPTAFYLCASSIGQGLAYEQYFGPGTRLTVT.

This chain joins TRBV10-3 and TRBJ2-2, with D unclear. Germline CDR1 ENHRY, CDR2 SYGVKD. V was cut by 3 bases and J by 5 bases, with 10 bases left in between. The CDR3 has 14 amino acids. CDR3 loop: CAISDLIVTGELFF. CDR3 in DNA: TGTGCCATCAGTGATTTAATCGTAACCGGGGAGCTGTTTTTT.

The chain combines TRBV19 with TRBJ2-7; 11 bases are a match to TRBD2. The CDR3 extends over 15 amino acids. Germline CDR1 is LNHDA and CDR2 is SQIVND (reference sequence). J gave up 0 bases and V 6 bases, and 4 bases lay outside the gene matches. The CDR3 DNA sequence: TGTGCCAGTAGAGAGACTAGCGGGAACTCCTACGAGCAGTACTTC. It encodes CASRETSGNSYEQYF.

J is TRBJ1-2 and V is TRBV7-2, with D unresolved. The CDR3 has 13 residues. Germline loops: CDR1 SGHTA, CDR2 FQGNSA. Trimming left V 3 bases short and J 0 bases short, with 5 bases between. For the CDR3, the DNA is TGTGCCAGCAGCTTGGATACTAACTATGGCTACACCTTC. It encodes CASSLDTNYGYTF.

The chain has TRBV9 and TRBJ2-5; tentative D call: TRBD2 (6 bases). The CDR3 covers 15 residues. V lost 3 bases and J 1 base, leaving 13 bases between the germline ends. Germline V gives CDR1 SGDLS, CDR2 YYNGEE. CDR3 amino acids: CASSAGVKSQETQYF. As DNA, the CDR3 is TGTGCCAGCAGCGCGGGGGTCAAGAGCCAAGAGACCCAGTACTTC.

This chain uses TRBV6-1 with TRBJ2-7, with D uncertain. The CDR3 has 11 residues. V dropped 7 bases and J dropped 5 bases, with 9 bases sitting between them. Germline CDR1 MNHNS, CDR2 SASEGT. The CDR3 sequence: CASKWGNEQYF. The CDR3 DNA reads as TGTGCCAGCAAATGGGGAAACGAGCAGTACTTC.

V and J are TRBV30 and TRBJ1-1, with D unresolved. V lost 0 bases and J lost 13, with 12 bases in between. The CDR3 has 11 amino acids. CDR1 and CDR2 (germline): GTSNPN, SVGIG (reference sequence). CDR3 residues: CAWSVEDIGFF. The CDR3 region has the DNA TGTGCCTGGAGTGTAGAAGACATCGGTTTCTTT.

This rearrangement joins TRBV6-5 to TRBJ1-5; 7 bases align to TRBD1. Germline V gene sequence: CDR1 MNHEY, CDR2 SVGAGI. This CDR3 region has 14 residues. V was clipped by 10 bases and J by 0 bases; unmatched bases: 6. The CDR3 reads CATDREPSNQPQHF. CDR3 in DNA: TGTGCCACTGACAGGGAACCTAGCAATCAGCCCCAGCATTTT.

The chain is built from TRBV4-2 and TRBJ2-1, with D unresolved. CDR1 LGHNA and CDR2 YNFKEQ come from the germline V gene. V dropped 0 bases and J dropped 2 bases, with 11 bases sitting between them. This CDR3 contains 16 residues. The CDR3 here is CASSQDRVGTYNEQFF. CDR3 nucleotide sequence: TGTGCCAGCAGCCAAGATCGGGTCGGAACCTACAATGAGCAGTTCTTC.

The chain combines TRBV7-8 with TRBJ1-2; D unclear. Trimming removed 1 base at V and 3 bases at J, with 12 bases between. CDR3 size: 15 residues. Looked up from germline, CDR1 is SGHVS and CDR2 is FQNEAQ. Written as DNA, the CDR3 is TGTGCCAGCAGCTTAGGAGGACGGAGTCACTATGGCTACACCTTC. Its protein product is CASSLGGRSHYGYTF.

The CDR3 coding sequence is TGTGCCTGGAGTACGGGACAGCGGCCCTACGAGCAGTACTTC. This sequence encodes CAWSTGQRPYEQYF. The rearrangement uses TRBV30 and TRBJ2-7; 7 nucleotides agree with TRBD1. Losses at the gene ends were 2 bases for V and 2 bases for J; bases not matched to a gene: 6. Germline CDR1 is GTSNPN and CDR2 is SVGIG (reference sequence). The CDR3 runs to 14 residues. The full variable domain, its missing parts supplied by reference TRBV30 and TRBJ2-7, is SQTIHQWPATLVQPVGSPLSLECTVEGTSNPNLYWYRQAAGRGLQLLFYSVGIGQISSEVPQNLSASRPQDRQFILSSKKLLLSDSGFYLCAWSTGQRPYEQYFGPGTRLTVT.

This CDR3 reads CASSLADLGGTEAFF. The CDR3 nucleotides are TGTGCCAGCAGCTTAGCGGATCTAGGGGGGACTGAAGCTTTCTTT. The chain links TRBV7-9 to TRBJ1-1; perhaps TRBD1 as D (6 bases). This CDR3 comprises 15 residues. The V gene's germline CDR1 is SEHNR and CDR2 FQNEAQ (reference sequence). The V gene lost 0 bases and the J gene lost 5 bases, with 13 bases spanning the gap.

V and J are TRBV7-3 and TRBJ2-3; TRBD2 is a possible D gene (5 bases). V was cut by 1 base and J by 3 bases, with 14 bases left in between. CDR3 length: 16 amino acids. CDR1 SGHTA and CDR2 FQGTGA come from the germline V gene. Written as DNA, the CDR3 is TGTGCCAGCAGCTTAAATCCGGGGAGTTCAACAGATACGCAGTATTTT. Amino acids: CASSLNPGSSTDTQYF. The full variable domain, completed using reference TRBV7-3 and TRBJ2-3, is GAGVSQTPSNKVTEKGKYVELRCDPISGHTALYWYRQSLGQGPEFLIYFQGTGAADDSGLPNDRFFAVRPEGSVSTLKIQRTERGDSAVYLCASSLNPGSSTDTQYFGPGTRLTVL.

V is TRBV2 and J is TRBJ1-4, with D hard to call. The CDR3 is made up of 16 amino acids. V lost 1 base, J lost 0 bases, and 9 bases lay in between. Germline loops: CDR1 SNHLY, CDR2 FYNNEI. CDR3 sequence (DNA): TGTGCCAGCAGTGAAGAACTGCCAGCAACTAATGAAAAACTGTTTTTT. It encodes CASSEELPATNEKLFF.

The chain has TRBV5-4 and TRBJ2-5, with D perhaps TRBD2 (6 bases). The CDR3 has 14 amino acids. Germline lookup yields CDR1 SGHNT and CDR2 YYREEE (reference sequence). V was pared by 4 bases and J by 2 bases, with 12 bases between. CDR3 protein: CASSLGLSQETQYF. The CDR3, as DNA: TGTGCCAGCAGCCTGGGACTTTCTCAAGAGACCCAGTACTTC.

CDR3: CASSYSRYSGANVLTF. CDR3 sequence (DNA): TGTGCCAGCAGTTACTCTCGGTACTCTGGGGCCAACGTCCTGACTTTC. V is TRBV6-5 and J is TRBJ2-6; D remains unclear. Between the trimmed V and J ends, which lost 0 bases and 0 bases, there was a span of 6 bases. The CDR3 length is 16 residues. Germline loops: CDR1 MNHEY, CDR2 SVGAGI.

V gene TRBV11-3 combines with J gene TRBJ2-3; TRBD2 matches at 8 bases. This CDR3 is 17 amino acids long. With V trimmed by 5 bases and J by 3 bases, 13 bases remained unmatched. Per the germline V gene, CDR1 is SGHNT and CDR2 is YENEEA. The CDR3 loop reads CASSPHTRGAATDTQYF. DNA for the CDR3: TGTGCCAGCAGCCCACACACGCGGGGGGCAGCGACAGATACGCAGTATTTT.